These 19 T cell receptor beta chains were all obtained from the same sample, sequenced in a study of cytomegalovirus exposure and HLA in healthy donors. Primers for the PCR totalled 60 Vbeta and 13 Jbeta. The assay was immunoSEQ multiplex PCR, and TCRdb's table has in-frame clones only and misses some. The sample lists more than 85,000 clones, around 73% occurring once. Specimen: PBMCs. These receptors originate from a man aged 40-49 years in good health and CMV-seronegative.

J is TRBJ2-3 and V is TRBV7-3, with TRBD1 matching 10 bases. Per the germline V gene, CDR1 is SGHTA and CDR2 is FQGTGA. The V segment lost 5 bases and the J segment 3 bases; nucleotides outside the gene matches: 5. There are 15 residues in the CDR3. This chain's CDR3 is CASSARDRGTDTQYF. CDR3 DNA: TGTGCCAGCAGCGCCCGGGACAGGGGAACAGATACGCAGTATTTT.

V gene TRBV19 combines with J gene TRBJ2-7, with 7 bases lining up with TRBD2. V dropped 3 bases and J dropped 0; count of bases not matched to a gene: 5. CDR3 size: 15 residues. Germline V gene data show CDR1 as LNHDA and CDR2 as SQIVND (reference sequence). The DNA of the CDR3 is TGTGCCAGTAGTATCGCGGGGGACTCCTCCTACGAGCAGTACTTC. Residues: CASSIAGDSSYEQYF.

The chain recombines TRBV15 with TRBJ1-6; a weak D match, TRBD1 (5 bases). Trimming took 5 bases from V and 0 from J, leaving 14 bases between them. The CDR3 is 17 residues long. CDR1 is LNHNV, CDR2 YYDKDF, per germline (reference sequence). The CDR3 DNA follows: TGTGCCACCAGCCCATACTCAGGGAACTCCTATAATTCACCCCTCCACTTT. This codes for CATSPYSGNSYNSPLHF.

In this sample, this clone turned up a few times. The rearrangement links TRBV7-9 to TRBJ2-6; TRBD1 matches 7 bases. Germline assignment: CDR1 SEHNR and CDR2 FQNEAQ (reference sequence). There are 12 residues in the CDR3. The CDR3 sequence is CGGGGGANVLTF. The DNA for the CDR3 is TGTGGAGGGGGCGGTGGGGCCAACGTCCTGACTTTC. Full variable domain (missing parts from reference TRBV7-9 and TRBJ2-6): DTGVSQNPRHKITKRGQNVTFRCDPISEHNRLYWYRQTLGQGPEFLTYFQNEAQLEKSRLLSDRFSAERPKGSFSTLEIQRTEQGDSAMYLCGGGGGANVLTFGAGSRLTVL.

This sequence joins TRBV4-3 and TRBJ2-7; tentative D call: TRBD2 (5 bases). V was cut by 1 base and J by 6 bases, with 19 bases left in between. The V gene's germline CDR1 is LGHNA and CDR2 YSLEER. CDR3 length equals 16 residues. CDR3 sequence: CASSQVNGRTGGEQYF. The CDR3 nucleotides read TGCGCCAGCAGCCAAGTAAACGGTCGAACCGGAGGCGAGCAGTACTTC.

This chain connects TRBV2 to TRBJ2-3; maybe TRBD1 (6 bases). Deletions cut 4 bases from V and 1 base from J, with 12 bases between. Per germline, CDR1 SNHLY and CDR2 FYNNEI. The CDR3 totals 15 residues. CDR3 sequence (DNA): TGTGCCAGCAGTGTGTCAGGGGTCGGCACAGATACGCAGTATTTT. It codes for CASSVSGVGTDTQYF.

The chain joins TRBV4-1 to TRBJ1-1; no reliable D call. This CDR3 is 13 amino acids long. Per the germline V gene, CDR1 is MGHRA and CDR2 is YSYEKL. V lost 8 bases and J 2 bases, leaving 12 bases between the germline ends. Written as DNA, the CDR3 is TGCGCCAGCGGGCAGAGGGATAACACTGAAGCTTTCTTT. Protein product: CASGQRDNTEAFF.

The CDR3 DNA is TGTGCCACCGACAAAGGGGCCGAACTAACGCAAGAGACCCAGTACTTC. Amino acids: CATDKGAELTQETQYF. J is TRBJ2-5 and V is TRBV15; the D gene is possibly TRBD1 (5 bases). V lost 8 bases, J lost 2 bases, and 21 bases lay in between. Germline V CDR1 and CDR2: LNHNV, YYDKDF (reference sequence). The length of the CDR3 is 16 residues.

This clone was seen once. This chain uses TRBV6-5 with TRBJ2-1; the D gene is possibly TRBD1 (7 bases). V was cut by 6 bases and J by 4 bases, with 16 bases left in between. Germline CDR1 MNHEY, CDR2 SVGAGI. The CDR3 runs to 15 residues. Here the CDR3 reads CASRIIAGGYNEQFF. The CDR3 nucleotides are TGTGCCAGCAGGATAATAGCAGGGGGGTACAATGAGCAGTTCTTC.

This rearrangement joins TRBV9 to TRBJ2-3, with 7 nucleotides matching TRBD2. The CDR3 runs 16 residues. After removal of 1 base from V and 0 bases from J, the junction contained 5 bases not matched to a gene. CDR1 SGDLS and CDR2 YYNGEE come from the germline V gene. This chain's CDR3 is CASSVLAATSTDTQYF. For the CDR3, the DNA is TGTGCCAGCAGCGTACTAGCGGCTACTAGCACAGATACGCAGTATTTT.

The chain combines TRBV30 with TRBJ1-2; 7 bases fit TRBD1. There are 13 residues in the CDR3. The V and J ends lost 0 bases and 8 bases, in that order; junction bases with no gene match: 6. Looked up from germline, CDR1 is GTSNPN and CDR2 is SVGIG (reference sequence). The CDR3 protein is CAWSVKGAQGYTF. The DNA of the CDR3 is TGTGCCTGGAGTGTGAAGGGGGCGCAGGGCTACACCTTC. Using reference TRBV30 and TRBJ1-2 for the parts outside the CDR3, the full variable domain is SQTIHQWPATLVQPVGSPLSLECTVEGTSNPNLYWYRQAAGRGLQLLFYSVGIGQISSEVPQNLSASRPQDRQFILSSKKLLLSDSGFYLCAWSVKGAQGYTFGSGTRLTVV.

The rearrangement uses TRBV19 and TRBJ2-1, with a tentative D call TRBD1 (6 bases). This CDR3 spans 18 amino acids. Trimming took off 5 bases at V and 4 bases at J, with 24 bases between the two ends. Germline CDR1 and CDR2: LNHDA and SQIVND (reference sequence). CDR3 amino acids: CASSPRTVRTGPYNEQFF. In DNA form, the CDR3 reads TGTGCCAGTAGTCCTCGGACAGTACGGACTGGTCCTTACAATGAGCAGTTCTTC. The whole variable domain, remainder taken from reference TRBV19 and TRBJ2-1, is DGGITQSPKYLFRKEGQNVTLSCEQNLNHDAMYWYRQDPGQGLRLIYYSQIVNDFQKGDIAEGYSVSREKKESFPLTVTSAQKNPTAFYLCASSPRTVRTGPYNEQFFGPGTRLTVL.

This clone turned up a few times. V is TRBV9 and J is TRBJ2-3; 10 nucleotides match TRBD1. With V trimmed by 2 bases and J by 3 bases, 0 bases remained unmatched. The CDR3 is 14 amino acids. The germline gives CDR1 SGDLS, CDR2 YYNGEE. CDR3 residues: CASSVGQGTDTQYF. In nucleotides, the CDR3 is TGTGCCAGCAGCGTGGGACAGGGGACAGATACGCAGTATTTT.

The V call is TRBV7-2, the J call TRBJ1-1; D remains ambiguous. CDR1 SGHTA and CDR2 FQGNSA come from the germline V gene. Trimming removed 6 bases from V and 7 bases from J, with 12 bases in between. This CDR3 spans 12 amino acids. The CDR3 protein is CASSRGLSEAFF. CDR3 nucleotide sequence: TGTGCCAGCAGTCGCGGGCTCAGTGAAGCTTTCTTT.

This rearrangement joins TRBV19 to TRBJ2-3, with D possibly being TRBD1 (5 bases). This CDR3 has 15 amino acids. Deletions cut 0 bases from V and 9 bases from J, with 16 bases between. Germline V gene sequence: CDR1 LNHDA, CDR2 SQIVND (reference sequence). The CDR3, as DNA: TGTGCCAGTAGTATAGATCCAGGGCGGATGGGGACGCAGTATTTT. Translating gives CASSIDPGRMGTQYF. Complete variable domain (other parts from reference TRBV19 and TRBJ2-3): DGGITQSPKYLFRKEGQNVTLSCEQNLNHDAMYWYRQDPGQGLRLIYYSQIVNDFQKGDIAEGYSVSREKKESFPLTVTSAQKNPTAFYLCASSIDPGRMGTQYFGPGTRLTVL.

This chain uses TRBV29-1 with TRBJ2-1, with TRBD1 matching 7 bases. CDR1 SQVTM and CDR2 ANQGSEA come from the germline V gene. V was clipped by 4 bases and J by 4 bases; unmatched bases: 4. This CDR3 contains 13 residues. The CDR3 coding sequence is TGCAGCGTTGGACAGGGAAGATACAATGAGCAGTTCTTC. It translates to CSVGQGRYNEQFF.

This clone has more than one count but fewer than ten. The genes are TRBV4-1 and TRBJ2-2; possible D gene TRBD2, 6 bases. V lost 0 bases to trimming and J lost 6 bases, with 14 bases between them. CDR1 is MGHRA, CDR2 YSYEKL, per germline. The CDR3 runs 16 residues. CDR3 residues: CASSQDGALASGELFF. CDR3 nucleotides: TGCGCCAGCAGCCAAGATGGGGCTCTAGCGTCCGGGGAGCTGTTTTTT.

As to this clone: The junction and the germline gene differ at one end; a read error may be behind it. This sample also contains other DNA sequences that code for the same CDR3. The chain carries TRBV5-4 and TRBJ2-3, with D tentatively TRBD1 (5 bases). CDR1 and CDR2 from the germline V gene are SGHNT and YYREEE (reference sequence). The CDR3 totals 15 residues. The CDR3 region has the DNA TGTGCCAGCAGCTTGTTAGGGGCCGCCGCAGATACGCAGTATTTC. Its translation: CASSLLGAAADTQYF.

The rearrangement links TRBV7-2 to TRBJ1-4; D not resolved. CDR1 is SGHTA, CDR2 FQGNSA, per germline. CDR3 length: 15 amino acids. Between the trimmed V and J ends, which lost 5 bases and 0 bases, there was a span of 10 bases. The CDR3 DNA is TGTGCCAGCAGCCAGTACATCGCAACTAATGAAAAACTGTTTTTT. It is translated as CASSQYIATNEKLFF.